This is a list of T cell receptor beta chains from one sample in a study of regulatory T cells in long-lasting Graves disease. MiXCR was run by TCRdb on the multiplex PCR reads, yielding one entry per CDR3 protein. The table lists over 400,000 distinct CDR3 sequences, 12% to 15% of them singletons. These same data were also listed under a study on T cells in Graves' hyperthyroidism and ophthalmopathy.

The sequencing here drew on peripheral blood mononuclear cells (PBMCs), taken at new diagnosis, from a patient treated with antithyroid drugs. These receptors all come from a woman aged 50 to 65 with Graves disease. Both conserved end residues are trimmed from each CDR3.

>TRBJ2-7|TRBV20-1
SASIRGSYEQY
>TRBJ2-7|TRBV19
ASSVASGHYEQY
>TRBJ1-1|TRBV5-1
ACSRTGPANTEAF
>TRBJ2-1|TRBV4-1
ASNVLGAAYNEQF
>TRBJ2-2|TRBV4-2
ASSHRQGMNTGELF
>TRBJ1-5|TRBV3-1
ASSQDPWTGQPQH
>TRBJ2-4|TRBV20-1
SARDPPSRAKNIQY
>TRBJ1-1|TRBV6-2/TRBV6-3
ASSYGGGVTEAF
>TRBJ2-3|TRBV5-1
ASSSHGRGASTDTQY
>TRBJ2-3|TRBV12-3/TRBV12-4
ASSLWTGPTDTQY
>TRBJ1-6|TRBV28
ASSYPDRARSPLH
>TRBJ2-5|TRBV6-5
ASSYSISNQETQY
>TRBJ2-7|TRBV7-9
ASRSSGTSESSYEQY
>TRBJ1-5|TRBV19
ASSINKGWGAQH
>TRBJ2-1|TRBV7-9
ASSFQSGGGVEQF
>TRBJ2-1|TRBV7-9
ASSLPGASGRDEQF
>TRBJ2-7|TRBV20-1
SAREASTSYEQY
>TRBJ1-1|TRBV7-3
ASSPYTNTEAF
>TRBJ1-1|TRBV12-3/TRBV12-4
ASGRENTEAF
>TRBJ2-2|TRBV30
AWSAAWGKNTGELF
>TRBJ2-3|TRBV7-9
ASSLVGLKSITDTQY
>TRBJ2-7|TRBV2
ASRGQGHNYEQY
>TRBJ2-5|TRBV6-1
ASSTQGTQY
>TRBJ2-7|TRBV12-3/TRBV12-4
ASTTGTSGSRFGEQY
>TRBJ2-5|TRBV11-2
ASSLALAGQETQY
>TRBJ2-6|TRBV12-5
ASGLTGTGANVLT
>TRBJ2-6|TRBV28
ASRYPGANVLT
>TRBJ1-5|TRBV7-3
ASSLDGTGNQPQH
>TRBJ1-5|TRBV6-5
ASSSTYSNQPQH
>TRBJ2-1|TRBV5-1
ASSFYRGNNEQF
>TRBJ1-4|TRBV30
AWDVGTNEKLF
>TRBJ2-7|TRBV20-1
SALPTSRIYEQY
>TRBJ2-2|TRBV11-2
ASSHYRRLAGSRRSGELF
>TRBJ2-7|TRBV7-8
ASSLDRRREQY
>TRBJ2-7|TRBV5-1
ASSEGLAGGPYEQY
>TRBJ1-1|TRBV4-1
ASSQERQGLMNTEAF
>TRBJ1-4|TRBV3-1
ASSQSPAAGINEKLF
>TRBJ1-2|TRBV28
ASSLRQGVLHGYT
>TRBJ2-7|TRBV28
ASSLGHSYEQY
>TRBJ2-3|TRBV28
ASSLPGTLRDTQY
>TRBJ2-1|TRBV28
ASSIQGPHEQF
>TRBJ2-4|TRBV3-1
ASEGRPGNIQY
>TRBJ2-3|TRBV28
ASRKAVRTDTQY
>TRBJ1-5|TRBV11-1
ASSLRGDQPQH
>TRBJ2-2|TRBV5-1
ASSLWTSGKSGELF
>TRBJ2-1|TRBV24-1
ATSDFGRRSYNEQF
>TRBJ1-2|TRBV4-2
ASSQRASGYGYT
>TRBJ2-1|TRBV7-6
ASSSASASYNEQF
>TRBJ2-7|TRBV6-1
ASSEAGGLAGTYEQY
>TRBJ2-7|TRBV20-1
NAKGLAFSYEQY
>TRBJ1-5|TRBV12-3/TRBV12-4
ASRFRGQGNSNQPQH
>TRBJ2-7|TRBV30
AWDQGLEQY
>TRBJ2-5|TRBV4-2
ASSRTGWSGGEETQY
>TRBJ2-7|TRBV10-2
ASSDGDEQY
>TRBJ2-1|TRBV7-3
ASSPRGPSYNEQF